The clone carrying this T cell receptor (beta chain) was observed many times. The antigen remains undetermined. Unique molecular identifiers tagged the TCRbeta library. MiXCR, applied by TCRdb to the PCR reads, yields one record per CDR3 protein. The sample holds around 90,000 distinct CDR3 sequences, roughly a sixth seen once. This sample stems from a study of T-cell reconstitution after alpha-beta-depleted transplantation in children. Findings and limits, study-wide: Reported findings indicate that, about two months after transplant, alpha-beta T cells came from several hundred expanded clones, which were derived from non-depleted graft cells.

The CDR3 consists of 16 residues. The V and J ends lost 4 bases and 0 bases respectively, with 16 bases between them. In germline, CDR1 is LGHNA, CDR2 YNFKEQ. J is TRBJ2-7 and V is TRBV4-2; D assignment may be TRBD1 or TRBD2 (6 bases each). This material consisted of PBMCs, mostly from graft donor cells, taken 180 days after TCRalphabeta/CD19-depleted stem cell transplant. The sequence came from a male patient between 2 and 15 years old who had a stem cell transplant for acute lymphoblastic leukemia, so the T cells may come from the graft donor. CDR3 region: CASSRERGVSSYEQYF. DNA of the CDR3: TGTGCCAGCAGCCGGGAGAGGGGGGTTAGCTCCTACGAGCAGTACTTC.